This T cell receptor (beta chain) was identified during a study of CD8 T cells in ankylosing spondylitis. V shed 0 bases and J shed 1 base, with 19 bases lying between them. In germline, CDR1 is SGDLS, CDR2 YYNGEE. There are 18 residues in the CDR3. This clonotype was detected ten times or more. Its antigen is not known. Quantitative barcoded 5'-RACE was used to prepare TCR beta libraries. MiXCR was run by TCRdb on the 5' RACE reads, yielding one entry per CDR3 protein. The sample comprises around 25,000 distinct CDR3 sequences, 2.5% of which are singletons, and 6.5% to 9.5% rests with the top ten. General study results and limits: Within peripheral blood, clones linked to disease were CD8+ and relatively rare. For ankylosing spondylitis blood, a TCR beta motif of 7 to 9 highly homologous variants appeared characteristic. Reportedly, significant enrichment of disease-linked clones occurred in matched ankylosing spondylitis synovial fluid.

The source is a female donor with ankylosing spondylitis or in good health (not recorded which). The specimen sequenced was blood, either unsorted or a sorted T cell fraction (not recorded which). The chain joins TRBV9 to TRBJ1-2, with D unclear. The CDR3 DNA is TGTGCCAGCAGCGTAGCCGCGGAAGGAGGAGAGGGTAACTATGGCTACACCTTC. Its translation: CASSVAAEGGEGNYGYTF.